This is a list of T cell receptor beta chains from one sample in a study of OX40 agonist ivuxolimab in advanced cancers. Profiled with immunoSEQ multiplex PCR; TCRdb holds only in-frame clones, not every one. The profile shows 45,000 to 65,000 clones, roughly 80% of them singletons. The material sequenced was CD4+ or CD8+ T cells sorted from blood, taken in a trial of the OX40 agonist ivuxolimab. These receptors were obtained from an adult with an advanced solid tumor such as melanoma, head and neck, liver or kidney cancer. CDR3s include the opening cysteine and the closing phenylalanine or tryptophan. A D gene is named only where the DNA matches it firmly. For some rows the clone size is stated as once, few or many, or as a class when expanded; others skip it.

v_call: TRBV7-2
clone_size: -
d_call: -
j_call: TRBJ1-2
cdr3_aa: CASSYPLGGKDGYTF
cdr3_nt: TGTGCCAGCAGCTACCCCCTGGGGGGTAAAGATGGCTACACCTTC

v_call: TRBV5-1
clone_size: -
d_call: -
j_call: TRBJ2-5
cdr3_aa: CASTPRGGQETQYF
cdr3_nt: TGCGCCAGCACTCCCCGAGGGGGTCAAGAGACCCAGTACTTC

v_call: TRBV19
clone_size: -
d_call: -
j_call: TRBJ2-1
cdr3_aa: CASSADPGEQFF
cdr3_nt: TGTGCCAGTAGTGCCGACCCGGGTGAGCAGTTCTTC

v_call: TRBV2
clone_size: -
d_call: -
j_call: TRBJ2-5
cdr3_aa: CASTLNYSKETQYF
cdr3_nt: TGTGCCAGCACCTTGAACTATTCGAAAGAGACCCAGTACTTC

v_call: TRBV23-1
clone_size: few
d_call: TRBD1
j_call: TRBJ1-4
cdr3_aa: CASSQTPTGGWEKLFF
cdr3_nt: TGCGCCAGCAGTCAAACCCCGACAGGGGGGTGGGAAAAACTGTTTTTT

v_call: TRBV18
clone_size: -
d_call: -
j_call: TRBJ2-1
cdr3_aa: CASSPGGLIANEQFF
cdr3_nt: TGTGCCAGCTCACCCGGAGGACTAATAGCCAATGAGCAGTTCTTC

v_call: TRBV7-9
clone_size: -
d_call: -
j_call: TRBJ1-1
cdr3_aa: CASSLSLVNTEAFF
cdr3_nt: TGTGCCAGCAGCTTAAGTCTAGTGAACACTGAAGCTTTCTTT

v_call: TRBV10-3
clone_size: -
d_call: TRBD2
j_call: TRBJ2-1
cdr3_aa: CAISDPTSGRALGNEQFF
cdr3_nt: TGTGCCATCAGTGACCCGACTAGCGGGAGGGCCTTGGGCAATGAGCAGTTCTTC

v_call: TRBV6-1
clone_size: -
d_call: -
j_call: TRBJ2-5
cdr3_aa: CASSEDHSTGPGTQYF
cdr3_nt: TGTGCCAGCAGTGAAGACCACTCGACAGGCCCCGGGACCCAGTACTTC

v_call: TRBV6-1
clone_size: -
d_call: TRBD1
j_call: TRBJ1-5
cdr3_aa: CATKKLGGDQPQHF
cdr3_nt: TGTGCCACGAAGAAGTTAGGGGGCGATCAGCCCCAGCATTTT

v_call: TRBV19
clone_size: once
d_call: TRBD2
j_call: TRBJ2-4
cdr3_aa: CASSPLSGGKNIQYF
cdr3_nt: TGTGCCAGTAGTCCCCTCTCGGGGGGCAAAAACATTCAGTACTTC

v_call: TRBV30
clone_size: -
d_call: TRBD2
j_call: TRBJ2-1
cdr3_aa: CAWSTPQTSGRNEQFF
cdr3_nt: TGTGCCTGGAGTACTCCCCAGACTAGCGGGAGAAATGAGCAGTTCTTC

v_call: TRBV6-6
clone_size: -
d_call: -
j_call: TRBJ2-1
cdr3_aa: CASSRPGLDNEQFF
cdr3_nt: TGTGCCAGCAGTCGGCCGGGACTCGACAATGAGCAGTTCTTC

v_call: TRBV11-1
clone_size: -
d_call: -
j_call: TRBJ2-7
cdr3_aa: CASSSRGQTYEQYF
cdr3_nt: TGTGCCAGCAGTTCTCGGGGGCAGACCTACGAGCAGTACTTC

v_call: TRBV2
clone_size: -
d_call: TRBD2
j_call: TRBJ2-2
cdr3_aa: CASRAWTSARGGELFF
cdr3_nt: TGTGCCAGCAGGGCTTGGACTAGCGCCAGGGGCGGGGAGCTGTTTTTT

v_call: TRBV18
clone_size: -
d_call: -
j_call: TRBJ2-2
cdr3_aa: CASSPLTANTGELFF
cdr3_nt: TGTGCCAGCTCACCATTGACGGCGAACACCGGGGAGCTGTTTTTT

v_call: TRBV19
clone_size: -
d_call: -
j_call: TRBJ2-7
cdr3_aa: CASSTRWSGVYEQYF
cdr3_nt: TGTGCCAGTAGCACCAGGTGGTCGGGGGTTTACGAGCAGTACTTC

v_call: TRBV11-3
clone_size: -
d_call: -
j_call: TRBJ2-2
cdr3_aa: CASSLDGGSGTGELFF
cdr3_nt: TGTGCCAGCAGCTTAGATGGGGGCTCGGGCACCGGGGAGCTGTTTTTT

v_call: TRBV7-3
clone_size: -
d_call: -
j_call: TRBJ2-2
cdr3_aa: CASSLAGGTGELFF
cdr3_nt: TGTGCCAGCAGCTTAGCCGGAGGGACCGGGGAGCTGTTTTTT

v_call: TRBV9
clone_size: -
d_call: -
j_call: TRBJ1-4
cdr3_aa: CASSEGSNGEKLFF
cdr3_nt: TGTGCCAGCAGCGAGGGGAGTAACGGGGAAAAACTGTTTTTT

v_call: TRBV10-3
clone_size: once
d_call: TRBD2
j_call: TRBJ2-1
cdr3_aa: CAISGLADSYNEQFF
cdr3_nt: TGTGCCATCAGTGGACTAGCGGACTCCTACAATGAGCAGTTCTTC

v_call: TRBV6-6
clone_size: -
d_call: TRBD2
j_call: TRBJ2-7
cdr3_aa: CASSYVGEGYEQYF
cdr3_nt: TGTGCCAGCAGTTACGTCGGGGAGGGCTACGAGCAGTACTTC

v_call: TRBV7-2
clone_size: -
d_call: -
j_call: TRBJ1-1
cdr3_aa: CASSLTRGQNTEAFF
cdr3_nt: TGTGCCAGCAGCTTAACTCGCGGGCAGAACACTGAAGCTTTCTTT

v_call: TRBV7-8
clone_size: -
d_call: -
j_call: TRBJ2-7
cdr3_aa: CASSLELRRGVHEQYF
cdr3_nt: TGTGCCAGCAGCTTAGAGCTCCGGAGAGGGGTCCACGAGCAGTACTTC

v_call: TRBV18
clone_size: -
d_call: -
j_call: TRBJ1-6
cdr3_aa: CASSRDSSSYNSPLHF
cdr3_nt: TGTGCCAGCTCACGCGACAGTAGCTCCTATAATTCACCCCTCCACTTT

v_call: TRBV10-3
clone_size: -
d_call: -
j_call: TRBJ1-5
cdr3_aa: CAISEGGVDQPQHF
cdr3_nt: TGTGCCATCAGTGAGGGGGGGGTAGATCAGCCCCAGCATTTT

v_call: TRBV6-5
clone_size: -
d_call: -
j_call: TRBJ2-7
cdr3_aa: CASSQPNTVGEQYF
cdr3_nt: TGTGCCAGCAGCCAACCCAACACAGTAGGGGAGCAGTACTTC

v_call: TRBV14
clone_size: -
d_call: -
j_call: TRBJ2-7
cdr3_aa: CASSQGGGGRTQQYF
cdr3_nt: TGTGCCAGCAGCCAAGGGGGAGGGGGCAGGACCCAGCAGTACTTC

v_call: TRBV18
clone_size: -
d_call: -
j_call: TRBJ2-3
cdr3_aa: CASSPLGTDTQYF
cdr3_nt: TGTGCCAGCTCACCTCTCGGCACAGATACGCAGTATTTT

v_call: TRBV6-1
clone_size: -
d_call: -
j_call: TRBJ1-6
cdr3_aa: CASSAKDSLRSPLHF
cdr3_nt: TGTGCCAGCAGTGCAAAGGACAGTCTGAGGTCACCCCTCCACTTT

v_call: TRBV29-1
clone_size: -
d_call: TRBD1
j_call: TRBJ2-7
cdr3_aa: CSVQGAGSYEQYF
cdr3_nt: TGCAGCGTTCAGGGGGCAGGCTCCTACGAGCAGTACTTC

v_call: TRBV2
clone_size: -
d_call: -
j_call: TRBJ2-2
cdr3_aa: CASSWRETGELFF
cdr3_nt: TGTGCCAGCAGCTGGAGGGAGACCGGGGAGCTGTTTTTT

v_call: TRBV28
clone_size: -
d_call: TRBD2
j_call: TRBJ2-1
cdr3_aa: CASTLAGDGEQFF
cdr3_nt: TGTGCCAGCACACTAGCGGGAGATGGTGAGCAGTTCTTC

v_call: TRBV7-9
clone_size: -
d_call: TRBD1
j_call: TRBJ1-1
cdr3_aa: CASSLGRTGRNTEAFF
cdr3_nt: TGTGCCAGCAGCTTAGGCCGGACAGGGCGGAACACTGAAGCTTTCTTT

v_call: TRBV11-2
clone_size: once
d_call: -
j_call: TRBJ1-1
cdr3_aa: CASSLFMNTEAFF
cdr3_nt: TGTGCCAGCAGCTTGTTTATGAACACTGAAGCTTTCTTT

v_call: TRBV30
clone_size: -
d_call: TRBD1
j_call: TRBJ1-2
cdr3_aa: CAWTRDRNYGYTF
cdr3_nt: TGTGCCTGGACCCGGGACAGGAACTATGGCTACACCTTC

v_call: TRBV23-1
clone_size: -
d_call: -
j_call: TRBJ1-5
cdr3_aa: CASSQLGLGAGGQPQHF
cdr3_nt: TGCGCCAGCAGTCAATTAGGTCTGGGGGCGGGAGGTCAGCCCCAGCATTTT

v_call: TRBV5-1
clone_size: -
d_call: -
j_call: TRBJ2-1
cdr3_aa: CASSIQTGGNEQFF
cdr3_nt: TGCGCCAGCAGCATCCAGACAGGCGGCAATGAGCAGTTCTTC

v_call: TRBV7-2
clone_size: -
d_call: -
j_call: TRBJ2-7
cdr3_aa: CASSADQRAQYF
cdr3_nt: TGTGCCAGCAGCGCCGACCAGCGGGCGCAGTACTTC

v_call: TRBV27
clone_size: -
d_call: TRBD1
j_call: TRBJ1-1
cdr3_aa: CASSSRRGGGTNTEAFF
cdr3_nt: TGTGCCAGCAGTTCGAGAAGAGGGGGCGGAACGAACACTGAAGCTTTCTTT